A single sample is the source of the 22 T cell receptor beta chains below, sequenced in a study of PD-1 blockade in mismatch repair-deficient tumors. Clones were sequenced by immunoSEQ multiplex PCR, and TCRdb holds only the in-frame ones, with some missing. The sample lists roughly 53,000 clones; more than 75% were seen once. Here the sequenced sample was peripheral blood, taken 4 weeks after starting pembrolizumab. These receptors all stem from an adult with mismatch repair-deficient cancer.

With regard to this clone: Other DNA sequences from this sample encode an identical CDR3 as well. The chain recombines TRBV9 with TRBJ2-1; 13 nucleotides agree with TRBD2. CDR1 is SGDLS, CDR2 YYNGEE, per germline. CDR3 length: 15 residues. The V segment lost 4 bases and the J segment 8 bases; nucleotides outside the gene matches: 6. CDR3 residues: CASSRTSGSWDEQFF. Here the CDR3 DNA reads TGTGCCAGCAGCAGGACTAGCGGGAGTTGGGATGAGCAGTTCTTC.

This clone was seen a handful of times. The chain carries TRBV29-1 and TRBJ1-1; no definite D call. This CDR3 contains 13 residues. Germline assignment: CDR1 SQVTM and CDR2 ANQGSEA. V lost 7 bases and J 6 bases, leaving 18 bases between the germline ends. The CDR3 loop reads CSARETSTAEAFF. The DNA of the CDR3 is TGCAGCGCCCGGGAAACTAGCACGGCTGAAGCTTTCTTT.

This clone showed up just a few times. CDR3 nucleotide sequence: TGTGCCAGTAGTGAAACAGGGGGCCTTGGCTACACCTTC. Encoded protein: CASSETGGLGYTF. V and J are TRBV19 and TRBJ1-2; 9 positions match TRBD1. Germline trimming cut 5 bases from V and 7 bases from J; bases unmatched to any gene: 5. The CDR3 runs to 13 residues. Per the germline V gene, CDR1 is LNHDA and CDR2 is SQIVND (reference sequence).

By frequency in the sample, this clone is medium-sized. The chain uses TRBV7-2 and TRBJ2-2, with D possibly matching TRBD2 (5 bases). Germline V gives CDR1 SGHTA, CDR2 FQGNSA. The V end was cut by 8 bases, the J end by 1 base, with 5 bases between. The CDR3 is made up of 12 amino acids. The CDR3 spells CASRENTGELFF. The CDR3 DNA follows: TGTGCCAGCCGGGAGAACACCGGGGAGCTGTTTTTT.

The V call is TRBV18, the J call TRBJ1-1; 7 positions agree with TRBD1. This CDR3 is built from 14 residues. Germline assignment: CDR1 KGHSH and CDR2 LQKENI. With 6 bases clipped from V and 4 bases from J, the junction kept 8 bases outside the gene matches. CDR3 region: CASSRDRDGTEAFF. The CDR3 DNA is TGTGCCAGCTCCCGTGACAGGGATGGCACTGAAGCTTTCTTT.

Of note for this clone: This sample includes further DNA sequences coding for the same CDR3. The J gene is TRBJ1-5, the V gene TRBV4-2; D possibly corresponds to TRBD1 (5 bases). The CDR3 consists of 17 residues. Germline CDR1 reads LGHNA; CDR2 reads YNFKEQ. V lost 0 bases and J 0 bases, leaving 12 bases between the germline ends. CDR3 nucleotides: TGTGCCAGCAGCCAAGATCAAGGGGATTATAGCAATCAGCCCCAGCATTTT. Protein: CASSQDQGDYSNQPQHF.

The chain couples TRBV11-3 to TRBJ1-2; possible D gene TRBD1, 5 bases. This CDR3 has 15 amino acids. Germline CDR1 reads SGHNT; CDR2 reads YENEEA. The V and J ends lost 4 bases and 1 base respectively, with 13 bases between them. DNA for the CDR3: TGTGCCAGCAGCTGGGGATCAGGGAGTAACTATGGCTACACCTTC. As protein: CASSWGSGSNYGYTF.

The gene calls are TRBV7-3 and TRBJ1-2, with 12 positions matching TRBD1. Germline CDR1 and CDR2: SGHTA and FQGTGA. The CDR3 is 16 residues long. V gave up 3 bases and J gave up 5 bases; unmatched junction bases: 7. The CDR3 DNA reads as TGTGCCAGCAGCTTTCGTGCGGGACAGGGGGCTTATGGCTACACCTTC. It is translated as CASSFRAGQGAYGYTF.

The chain recombines TRBV15 with TRBJ2-3; 8 bases agree with TRBD2. Germline V gives CDR1 LNHNV, CDR2 YYDKDF (reference sequence). Trimming took 3 bases from V and 1 from J; bases not matched to a gene: 6. This CDR3 contains 16 residues. The CDR3 spells CATSRKSGSGTDTQYF. DNA of the CDR3: TGTGCCACCAGCAGGAAAAGCGGGAGTGGCACAGATACGCAGTATTTT.

The chain employs TRBV23-1 and TRBJ2-3, with D uncertain. TRBV23-1 belongs to the ORF category, with a function that is uncertain. The CDR3 runs to 16 residues. V was pared by 0 bases and J by 0 bases, with 10 bases between. CDR3: CASSQSPGASTDTQYF. CDR3 DNA sequence: TGCGCCAGCAGTCAATCTCCGGGTGCTAGCACAGATACGCAGTATTTT.

The chain carries TRBV11-3 and TRBJ1-1; D call uncertain. The CDR3 is made up of 11 amino acids. V lost 4 bases and J 3 bases, leaving 3 bases between the germline ends. Germline values: CDR1 SGHNT, CDR2 YENEEA. The CDR3: CASSSDTEAFF. For the CDR3, the DNA is TGTGCCAGCAGCTCGGACACTGAAGCTTTCTTT.

The rearrangement links TRBV9 to TRBJ2-5; a possible D gene is TRBD1 (6 bases). In germline, CDR1 is SGDLS, CDR2 YYNGEE. The CDR3 has 14 amino acids. V lost 0 bases to trimming and J lost 4 bases, with 10 bases between them. Here the CDR3 reads CASSVGTGRETQYF. The CDR3, as DNA: TGTGCCAGCAGCGTAGGCACAGGGAGAGAGACCCAGTACTTC.

DNA of the CDR3: TGTGCCAGCAGCACCCGGGACGGCTATGAGCAGTTCTTC. Its translation is CASSTRDGYEQFF. The V and J genes are TRBV7-2 and TRBJ2-1; D possibly matches TRBD1 or TRBD2 (5 bases each). Trimming stripped 5 bases from V and 8 bases from J, with 13 bases between. Germline lookup yields CDR1 SGHTA and CDR2 FQGNSA. The CDR3 runs 13 residues.

This chain links TRBV27 with TRBJ1-1; D may be TRBD1 (6 bases). Germline CDR1 MNHEY, CDR2 SMNVEV (reference sequence). The CDR3 runs to 16 residues. V lost 0 bases and J 1 base, leaving 12 bases between the germline ends. The CDR3 here is CASSLSRGARNTEAFF. The CDR3 region has the DNA TGTGCCAGCAGTTTATCGAGGGGGGCCAGGAACACTGAAGCTTTCTTT.

The chain employs TRBV16 and TRBJ1-2; D is undetermined. Germline CDR1 and CDR2: KGHSY and FQNENV. This CDR3 region has 14 residues. V was pared by 4 bases and J by 6 bases, with 15 bases between. As DNA, the CDR3 is TGTGCCAGCAGCCTCTCTCGGGTTGGGGATGGCTACACCTTC. It translates to CASSLSRVGDGYTF.

This clone has a single count. The rearrangement uses TRBV11-2 and TRBJ2-1, with D perhaps matching TRBD2 (5 bases). The length of the CDR3 is 16 residues. The ends were cut back, 4 bases at V and 7 bases at J, with 20 bases in the middle. Per germline, CDR1 SGHAT and CDR2 FQNNGV. Here the CDR3 DNA reads TGTGCCAGCAGCTCCAGACTTATCGGGATTGGAAATGAGCAGTTCTTC. Translating it yields CASSSRLIGIGNEQFF.

The chain carries TRBV28 and TRBJ2-3; D remains ambiguous. V was trimmed by 1 base and J by 5 bases, leaving 16 bases between them. The CDR3 has 16 residues. The germline gives CDR1 MDHEN, CDR2 SYDVKM. The CDR3, as DNA: TGTGCCAGCAGTTTATTAGACCGGTCCTCTAAAGATACGCAGTATTTT. It translates to CASSLLDRSSKDTQYF.

J is TRBJ1-2 and V is TRBV29-1; D gene unclear. CDR1 SQVTM and CDR2 ANQGSEA come from the germline V gene. There are 16 residues in the CDR3. With 1 base removed from V and 3 bases from J, the gap between germline ends came to 18 bases. CDR3 in amino acids: CSVEGSDVGHYYGYTF. The CDR3 DNA follows: TGCAGCGTTGAAGGGAGTGACGTGGGCCACTACTATGGCTACACCTTC.

J is TRBJ2-2 and V is TRBV5-8; D gene uncertain. V lost 4 bases, J lost 0 bases, and 13 bases lay in between. The germline gives CDR1 SGHTS, CDR2 YDEGEE. The CDR3 extends over 16 amino acids. The CDR3, as DNA: TGTGCCAGCAGCCCGGGCGTGAGCGCGAACACCGGGGAGCTGTTTTTT. Translating gives CASSPGVSANTGELFF.

The chain uses TRBV9 and TRBJ1-1, with 7 bases that match TRBD1. V lost 4 bases to trimming and J lost 6 bases; unmatched junction nucleotides: 9. Germline CDR1 is SGDLS and CDR2 is YYNGEE. There are 14 residues in the CDR3. CDR3 loop: CASSPGTDRAEAFF. CDR3 coding DNA: TGTGCCAGCAGCCCCGGGACAGATCGAGCTGAAGCTTTCTTT.

V gene TRBV6-5 combines with J gene TRBJ1-5; perhaps TRBD1 as D (6 bases). V lost 6 bases and J 0 bases, leaving 12 bases between the germline ends. CDR3 size: 15 residues. Germline V gene data show CDR1 as MNHEY and CDR2 as SVGAGI. The CDR3 protein is CASRPGQHSNQPQHF. CDR3 sequence (DNA): TGTGCCAGCAGACCCGGACAGCATAGCAATCAGCCCCAGCATTTT.

This clone was recorded only once. The chain employs TRBV2 and TRBJ1-1; D ambiguous. The CDR3 covers 13 residues. Trimming stripped 6 bases from V and 0 bases from J, with 8 bases between. Germline V gives CDR1 SNHLY, CDR2 FYNNEI. This CDR3 reads CASRAEMNTEAFF. In nucleotides, the CDR3 is TGTGCCAGCAGGGCGGAAATGAACACTGAAGCTTTCTTT. Full variable domain (rest looked up from reference TRBV2 and TRBJ1-1): EPEVTQTPSHQVTQMGQEVILRCVPISNHLYFYWYRQILGQKVEFLVSFYNNEISEKSEIFDDQFSVERPDGSNFTLKIRSTKLEDSAMYFCASRAEMNTEAFFGQGTRLTVV.